This T cell receptor beta chain comes out of a study of PD-L1 blockade in urothelial cancer. The repertoire was sequenced with immunoSEQ multiplex PCR; TCRdb's copy has only in-frame clones and lacks some. The repertoire holds tens of thousands of clones, with about a third as singletons. The CDR3 totals 16 residues. CDR1 SGHNT and CDR2 YENEEA come from the germline V gene. V was clipped by 3 bases and J by 6 bases; unmatched bases: 13. In its sample, this clone was seen many times. V and J are TRBV11-3 and TRBJ2-7, with TRBD1 identical over 8 bases. The starting material was tumor tissue, obtained before atezolizumab (anti-PD-L1) treatment. This sequence originates from a man in his sixties with urothelial cancer. This CDR3 is CASSFRGQGGSFEQYF. CDR3 nucleotides: TGTGCCAGCAGCTTCAGGGGGCAGGGAGGTTCTTTCGAGCAGTACTTC.